This T cell receptor (beta chain) derives from a study of T cells expressing NK-cell markers. Study details: According to the study, TCR beta repertoires originated from sorted CD3+CD56+NKG2C+, CD3+CD56+NKG2C- and CD3+CD56-NKG2C+ T cells. Eight donors were sequenced, seven testing HCMV-seropositive and one testing seronegative. Overall study findings and caveats: Researchers report these clonotypes also headed the CD3+CD56-NKG2C+ fraction in a few donors.

As concerns this clonotype: The target antigen is unknown.

The CDR3 contains 13 residues. CDR1 is SNHLY and CDR2 is FYNNEI in the germline V gene. Making the TCR beta cDNA relied on 5'RACE template switching with UMIs. Reprocessing the 5' RACE reads, TCRdb reports a single entry for every CDR3 protein and omits DNA. The sample holds roughly 450,000 distinct CDR3 sequences. The chain has TRBV2 and TRBJ1-6. The sequenced material came from blood T cells: a sorted CD56 or NKG2C T cell subset, CD4+ or CD8+ T cells, or bulk PBMC T cells (not recorded which). The TCR originated in a woman aged 45-65 years in good health. The CDR3 loop is CASSGVLASPLHF.